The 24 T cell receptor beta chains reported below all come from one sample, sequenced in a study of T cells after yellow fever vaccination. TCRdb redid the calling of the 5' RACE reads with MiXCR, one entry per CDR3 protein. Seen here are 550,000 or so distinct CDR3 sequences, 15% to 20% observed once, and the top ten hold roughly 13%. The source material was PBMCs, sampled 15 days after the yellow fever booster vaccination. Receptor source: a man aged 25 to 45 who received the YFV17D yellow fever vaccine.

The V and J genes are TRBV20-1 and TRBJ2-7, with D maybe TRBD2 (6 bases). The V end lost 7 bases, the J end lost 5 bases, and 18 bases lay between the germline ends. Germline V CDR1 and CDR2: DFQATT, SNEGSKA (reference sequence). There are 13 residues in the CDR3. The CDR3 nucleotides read TGCAGTGTCGGCGGGACCGGTGCCCACGAGCAGTACTTC. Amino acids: CSVGGTGAHEQYF.

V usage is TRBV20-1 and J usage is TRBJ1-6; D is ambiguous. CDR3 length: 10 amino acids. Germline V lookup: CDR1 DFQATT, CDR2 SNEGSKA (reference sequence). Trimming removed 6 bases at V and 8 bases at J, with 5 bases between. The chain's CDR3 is CSAGDSPLHF. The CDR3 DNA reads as TGCAGTGCCGGGGATTCACCCCTCCACTTT.

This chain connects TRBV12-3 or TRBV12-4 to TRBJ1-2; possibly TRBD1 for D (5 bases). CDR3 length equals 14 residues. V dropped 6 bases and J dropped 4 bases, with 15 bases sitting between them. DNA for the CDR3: TGTGCCAGCAGCCAGACGGGGGGGTTCTATGGCTACACCTTC. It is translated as CASSQTGGFYGYTF.

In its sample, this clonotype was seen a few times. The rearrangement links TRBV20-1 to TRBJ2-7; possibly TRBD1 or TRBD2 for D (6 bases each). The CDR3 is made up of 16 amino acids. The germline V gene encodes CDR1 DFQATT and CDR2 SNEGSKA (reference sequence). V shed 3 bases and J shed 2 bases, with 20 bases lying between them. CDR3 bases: TGCAGTGCTAGGTCGAAGGGGGGCTCCATCGCCTACGAGCAGTACTTC. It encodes CSARSKGGSIAYEQYF.

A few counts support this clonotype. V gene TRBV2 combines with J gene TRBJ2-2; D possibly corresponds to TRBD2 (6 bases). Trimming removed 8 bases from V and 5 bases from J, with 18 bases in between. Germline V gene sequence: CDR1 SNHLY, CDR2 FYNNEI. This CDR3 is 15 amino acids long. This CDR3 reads CASGSAPSVTGELFF. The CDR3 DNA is TGTGCCAGCGGTTCCGCGCCTAGCGTGACCGGGGAGCTGTTTTTT.

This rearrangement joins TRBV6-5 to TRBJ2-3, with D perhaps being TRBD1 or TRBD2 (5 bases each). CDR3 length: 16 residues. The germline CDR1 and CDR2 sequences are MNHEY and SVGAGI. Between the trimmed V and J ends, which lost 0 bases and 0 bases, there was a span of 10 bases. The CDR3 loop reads CASSYSGTTSTDTQYF. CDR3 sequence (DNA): TGTGCCAGCAGTTACTCCGGGACCACTAGCACAGATACGCAGTATTTT.

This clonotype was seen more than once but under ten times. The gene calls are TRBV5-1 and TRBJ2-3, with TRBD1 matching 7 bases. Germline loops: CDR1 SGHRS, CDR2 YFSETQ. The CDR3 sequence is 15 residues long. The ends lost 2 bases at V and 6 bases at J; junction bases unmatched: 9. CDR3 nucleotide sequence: TGCGCCAGCAGCTTTTTAGCACAGGGGTTGGATACGCAGTATTTT. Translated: CASSFLAQGLDTQYF. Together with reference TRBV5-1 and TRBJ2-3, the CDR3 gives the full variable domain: KAGVTQTPRYLIKTRGQQVTLSCSPISGHRSVSWYQQTPGQGLQFLFEYFSETQRNKGNFPGRFSGRQFSNSRSEMNVSTLELGDSALYLCASSFLAQGLDTQYFGPGTRLTVL.

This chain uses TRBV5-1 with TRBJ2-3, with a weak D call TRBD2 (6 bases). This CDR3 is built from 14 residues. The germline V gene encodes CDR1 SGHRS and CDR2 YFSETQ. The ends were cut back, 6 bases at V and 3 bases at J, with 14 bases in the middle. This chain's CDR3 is CASNRDSPTDTQYF. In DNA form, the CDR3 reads TGCGCCAGCAACCGGGACTCCCCGACAGATACGCAGTATTTT.

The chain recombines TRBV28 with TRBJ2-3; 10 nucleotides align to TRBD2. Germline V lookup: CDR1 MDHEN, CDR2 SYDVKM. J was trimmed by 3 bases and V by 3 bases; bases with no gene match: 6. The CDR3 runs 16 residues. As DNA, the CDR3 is TGTGCCAGCAGTTTCAGGACTAGCGGAAGGACAGATACGCAGTATTTT. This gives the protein CASSFRTSGRTDTQYF.

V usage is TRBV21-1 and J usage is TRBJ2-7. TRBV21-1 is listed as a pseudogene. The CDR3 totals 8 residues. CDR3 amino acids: CAPSEQYF. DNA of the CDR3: TGTGCCCCAAGCGAGCAGTACTTC.

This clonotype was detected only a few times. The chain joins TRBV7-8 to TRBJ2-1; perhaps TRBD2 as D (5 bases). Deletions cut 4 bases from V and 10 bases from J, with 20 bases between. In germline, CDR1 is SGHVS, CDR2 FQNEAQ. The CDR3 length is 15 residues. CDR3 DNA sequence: TGTGCCAGCAGCTCGATCCGGACTTCCCCTGGGGAGCAGTTCTTC. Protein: CASSSIRTSPGEQFF. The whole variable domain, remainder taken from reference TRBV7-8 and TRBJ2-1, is GAGVSQSPRYKVAKRGQDVALRCDPISGHVSLFWYQQALGQGPEFLTYFQNEAQLDKSGLPSDRFFAERPEGSVSTLKIQRTQQEDSAVYLCASSSIRTSPGEQFFGPGTRLTVL.

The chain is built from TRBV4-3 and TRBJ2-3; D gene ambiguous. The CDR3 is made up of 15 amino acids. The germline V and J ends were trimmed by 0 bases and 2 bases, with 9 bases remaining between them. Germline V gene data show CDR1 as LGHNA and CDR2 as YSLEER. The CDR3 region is CASSQDLEYTDTQYF. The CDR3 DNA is TGCGCCAGCAGCCAAGATCTGGAGTACACAGATACGCAGTATTTT.

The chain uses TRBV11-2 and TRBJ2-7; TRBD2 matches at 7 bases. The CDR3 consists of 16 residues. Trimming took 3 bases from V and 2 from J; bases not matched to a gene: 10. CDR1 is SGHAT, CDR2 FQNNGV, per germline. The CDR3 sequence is CASSFIAGEFAYEQYF. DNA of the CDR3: TGTGCCAGCAGCTTTATCGCGGGGGAATTCGCCTACGAGCAGTACTTC.

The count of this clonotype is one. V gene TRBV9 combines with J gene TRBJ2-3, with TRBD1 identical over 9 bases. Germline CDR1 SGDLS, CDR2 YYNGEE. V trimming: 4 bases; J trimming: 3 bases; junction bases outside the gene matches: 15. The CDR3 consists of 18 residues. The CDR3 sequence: CASSPGTGSSYSTDTQYF. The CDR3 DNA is TGTGCCAGCAGCCCCGGGACAGGGTCTTCGTATTCAACAGATACGCAGTATTTT.

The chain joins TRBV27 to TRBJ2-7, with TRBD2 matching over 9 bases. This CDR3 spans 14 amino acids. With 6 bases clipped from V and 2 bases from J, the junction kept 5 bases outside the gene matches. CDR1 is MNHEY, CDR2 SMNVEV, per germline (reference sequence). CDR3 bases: TGTGCCAGCAGATCCACTAGCGGGCCCTACGAGCAGTACTTC. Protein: CASRSTSGPYEQYF.

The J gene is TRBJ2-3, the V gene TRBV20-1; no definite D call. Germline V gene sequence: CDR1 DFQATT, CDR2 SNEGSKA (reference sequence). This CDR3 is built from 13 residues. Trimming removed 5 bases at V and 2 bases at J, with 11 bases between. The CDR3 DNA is TGCAGTGCTCCGGACGGGTACACAGATACGCAGTATTTT. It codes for CSAPDGYTDTQYF.

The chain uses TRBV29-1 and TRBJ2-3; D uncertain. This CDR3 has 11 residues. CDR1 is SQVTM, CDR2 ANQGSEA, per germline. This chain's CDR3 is CSATSTDTQYF. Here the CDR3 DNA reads TGCAGTGCTACAAGCACAGATACGCAGTATTTT.

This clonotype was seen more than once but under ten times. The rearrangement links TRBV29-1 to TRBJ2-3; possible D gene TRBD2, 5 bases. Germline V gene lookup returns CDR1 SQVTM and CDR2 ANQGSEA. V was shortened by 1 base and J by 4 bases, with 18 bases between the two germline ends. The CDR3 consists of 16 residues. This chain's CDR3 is CSVEGGNKVVADTQYF. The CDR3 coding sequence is TGCAGCGTTGAAGGAGGGAACAAGGTCGTGGCAGATACGCAGTATTTT.

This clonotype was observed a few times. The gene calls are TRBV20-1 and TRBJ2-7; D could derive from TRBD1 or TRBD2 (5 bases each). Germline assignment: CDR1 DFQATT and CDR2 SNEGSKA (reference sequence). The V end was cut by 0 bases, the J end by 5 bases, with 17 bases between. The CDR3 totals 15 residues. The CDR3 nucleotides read TGCAGTGCTAGAGATCCCCCCAGGGAGAGCCACGAGCAGTACTTC. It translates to CSARDPPRESHEQYF.

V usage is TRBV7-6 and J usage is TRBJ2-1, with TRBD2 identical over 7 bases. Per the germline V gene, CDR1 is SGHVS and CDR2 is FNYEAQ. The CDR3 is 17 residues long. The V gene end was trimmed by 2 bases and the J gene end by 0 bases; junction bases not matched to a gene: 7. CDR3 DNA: TGTGCCAGCAGCTTACGCAGCGGGGCCAGCTCCTACAATGAGCAGTTCTTC. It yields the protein CASSLRSGASSYNEQFF.

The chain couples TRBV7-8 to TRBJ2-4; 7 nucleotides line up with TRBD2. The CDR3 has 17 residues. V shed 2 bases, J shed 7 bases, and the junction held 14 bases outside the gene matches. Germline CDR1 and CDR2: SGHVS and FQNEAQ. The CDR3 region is CASSLFASGGRGNIQYF. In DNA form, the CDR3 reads TGTGCCAGCAGCTTATTTGCTAGCGGAGGCCGGGGTAACATTCAGTACTTC.

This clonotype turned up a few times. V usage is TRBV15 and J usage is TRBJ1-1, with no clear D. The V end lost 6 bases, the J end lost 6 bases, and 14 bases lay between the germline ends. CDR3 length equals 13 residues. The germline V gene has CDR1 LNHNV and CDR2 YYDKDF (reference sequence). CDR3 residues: CATSPIPGSEAFF. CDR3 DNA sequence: TGTGCCACCAGTCCGATCCCCGGGTCTGAAGCTTTCTTT.

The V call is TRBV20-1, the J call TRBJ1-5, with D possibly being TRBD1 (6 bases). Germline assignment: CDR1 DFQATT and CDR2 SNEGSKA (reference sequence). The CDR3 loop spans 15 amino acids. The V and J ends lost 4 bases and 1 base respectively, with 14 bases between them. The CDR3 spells CSAKSPGHSNQPQHF. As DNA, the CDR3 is TGCAGTGCTAAGAGTCCGGGACACAGCAATCAGCCCCAGCATTTT.

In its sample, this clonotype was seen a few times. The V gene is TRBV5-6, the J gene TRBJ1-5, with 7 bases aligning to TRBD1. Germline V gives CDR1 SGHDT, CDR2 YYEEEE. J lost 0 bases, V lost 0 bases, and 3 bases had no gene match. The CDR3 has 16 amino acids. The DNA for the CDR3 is TGTGCCAGCAGCTTGGGAGGGGACAGTAGCAATCAGCCCCAGCATTTT. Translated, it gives CASSLGGDSSNQPQHF.